This T cell receptor beta chain stems from a study of cytomegalovirus exposure and HLA in healthy donors. The PCR was carried out with 60 Vbeta primers and 13 Jbeta primers. TCRdb's copy holds only in-frame clones and misses some; the assay was immunoSEQ multiplex PCR. In the table there are about 160,000 clones, around 80% of which are singletons. General study points: Serostatus for CMV was the only available immune exposure information. Association of a missense DCLRE1C variant with TCR beta V- and J-gene trimming was reported in a later analysis. In vitro confirmation showed three CMV-associated chains to be CMV antigen specific.

On this clone itself: No antigen is known for it.

Sequencing was done on a sample of PBMCs. This TCR derives from a man between 18 and 29 years old in good health and CMV-seropositive.

Written as DNA, the CDR3 is TGTGCCACCAGACGCGACAGGGGGCATAGGGACACTGAAGCTTTCTTT. Protein product: CATRRDRGHRDTEAFF. The chain is built from TRBV27 and TRBJ1-1, with 10 bases aligning to TRBD1. With V trimmed by 10 bases and J by 3 bases, 14 bases remained unmatched. The germline V gene encodes CDR1 MNHEY and CDR2 SMNVEV (reference sequence). This CDR3 spans 16 amino acids.